A single sample gave rise to the 8 T cell receptor beta chains below, sequenced in a study of cytotoxic CD8 clonotypes in ibrutinib-treated CLL. The table came from immunoSEQ multiplex PCR; TCRdb's copy has only in-frame clones and leaves some out. In the table there are under 300,000 clones, roughly 74% of which are singletons. The sample here was PBMCs, taken after 24 months of ibrutinib treatment. These receptors came from a human donor with chronic lymphocytic leukemia.

The chain uses TRBV5-1 and TRBJ2-7; 13 nucleotides align to TRBD2. Trimming at V came to 4 bases and at J to 4 bases, leaving 5 bases not matched to a gene. The germline CDR1 and CDR2 sequences are SGHRS and YFSETQ. This CDR3 region has 15 residues. The CDR3 protein is CASSPRTSGSYEQYF. As DNA, the CDR3 is TGCGCCAGCAGCCCTCGGACTAGCGGGAGTTACGAGCAGTACTTC.

This clone has only a few counts. The gene calls are TRBV27 and TRBJ2-3, with a tentative D call TRBD1 (7 bases). Germline V gives CDR1 MNHEY, CDR2 SMNVEV (reference sequence). Trimming took off 2 bases at V and 4 bases at J, with 16 bases between the two ends. The length of the CDR3 is 16 residues. CDR3 residues: CASSLTGAGGADTQYF. The CDR3 nucleotides read TGTGCCAGCAGTTTAACGGGGGCAGGGGGTGCAGATACGCAGTATTTT.

The gene calls are TRBV5-6 and TRBJ1-1; 10 bases are a match to TRBD1. The CDR3 runs 15 residues. V lost 4 bases and J lost 4; bases outside the gene matches: 7. Per the germline V gene, CDR1 is SGHDT and CDR2 is YYEEEE. The CDR3 bases are TGTGCCAGCAGCGGGGGCCGGGACAGGGGCACTGAAGCTTTCTTT. Translation gives CASSGGRDRGTEAFF.

The chain uses TRBV7-3 and TRBJ2-7; TRBD2 matches 8 bases. The germline gives CDR1 SGHTA, CDR2 FQGTGA. The trim removed 3 bases at V and 3 bases at J, leaving 7 bases unmatched. The CDR3 has 15 amino acids. The chain's CDR3 is CASSFRGTRNYEQYF. DNA of the CDR3: TGTGCCAGCAGCTTCCGTGGGACTAGGAACTACGAGCAGTACTTC. Combining the CDR3 with reference TRBV7-3 and TRBJ2-7 gives the whole variable domain GAGVSQTPSNKVTEKGKYVELRCDPISGHTALYWYRQSLGQGPEFLIYFQGTGAADDSGLPNDRFFAVRPEGSVSTLKIQRTERGDSAVYLCASSFRGTRNYEQYFGPGTRLTVT.

The sample holds a few counts of this clone. The rearrangement links TRBV19 to TRBJ2-7; D perhaps matches TRBD2 (5 bases). CDR1 is LNHDA, CDR2 SQIVND, per germline (reference sequence). The CDR3 sequence is 13 residues long. The V and J ends lost 3 bases and 3 bases respectively, with 9 bases between them. The chain's CDR3 is CASSMLGGYEQYF. CDR3 DNA sequence: TGTGCCAGTAGTATGTTAGGAGGCTACGAGCAGTACTTC.

This chain connects TRBV27 to TRBJ2-1, with D perhaps TRBD2 (5 bases). Trimming removed 5 bases at V and 9 bases at J, with 11 bases between. Germline CDR1 reads MNHEY; CDR2 reads SMNVEV (reference sequence). The CDR3 totals 12 residues. CDR3 in DNA: TGTGCCAGCAGTATACCACTAGGTGAGCAGTTCTTC. It codes for CASSIPLGEQFF.

The rearrangement links TRBV10-3 to TRBJ2-1, with TRBD1 as a possible D gene (5 bases). The CDR3 loop spans 15 amino acids. Trimming stripped 6 bases from V and 0 bases from J, with 12 bases between. Germline-derived CDR1 and CDR2 are ENHRY and SYGVKD. CDR3 bases: TGTGCCATCAGGCAGGACACGAGCTCCTACAATGAGCAGTTCTTC. It encodes CAIRQDTSSYNEQFF.

The rearrangement joins TRBV30 to TRBJ1-3; tentative D call: TRBD1 (5 bases). The CDR3 spans 15 residues. Germline CDR1 is GTSNPN and CDR2 is SVGIG (reference sequence). V was shortened by 1 base and J by 0 bases, with 10 bases between the two germline ends. In DNA form, the CDR3 reads TGTGCCTGGAGTGCCGGGACCCACTCTGGAAACACCATATATTTT. It translates to CAWSAGTHSGNTIYF.